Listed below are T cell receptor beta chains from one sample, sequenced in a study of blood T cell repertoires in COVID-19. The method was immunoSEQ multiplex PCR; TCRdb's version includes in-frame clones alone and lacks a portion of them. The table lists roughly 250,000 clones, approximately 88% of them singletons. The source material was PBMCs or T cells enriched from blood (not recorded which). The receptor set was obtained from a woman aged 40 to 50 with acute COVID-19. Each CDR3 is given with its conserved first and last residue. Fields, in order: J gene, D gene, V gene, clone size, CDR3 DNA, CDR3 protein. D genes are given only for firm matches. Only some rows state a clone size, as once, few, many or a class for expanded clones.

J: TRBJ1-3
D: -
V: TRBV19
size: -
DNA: TGTGCCAGTAGCCACCCCCGGGGAGGAAACACCATATATTTT
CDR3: CASSHPRGGNTIYF

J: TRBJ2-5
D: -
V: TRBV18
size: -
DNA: TGTGCCAGCTCACCAATCGCCGGACAGCAATCCCAAGAGACCCAGTACTTC
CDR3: CASSPIAGQQSQETQYF

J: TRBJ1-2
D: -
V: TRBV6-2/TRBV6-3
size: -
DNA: TGTGCCAGCAGCGACGGGGGGACCTATGGCTACACCTTC
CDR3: CASSDGGTYGYTF

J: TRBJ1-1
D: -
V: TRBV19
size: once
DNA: TGTGCCAGTAGTATGTCAGGGAACACTGAAGCTTTCTTT
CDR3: CASSMSGNTEAFF

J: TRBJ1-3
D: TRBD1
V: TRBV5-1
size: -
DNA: TGCGCCAGCAGCCCGGGACAGGGGGCGGCTGGAAACACCATATATTTT
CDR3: CASSPGQGAAGNTIYF

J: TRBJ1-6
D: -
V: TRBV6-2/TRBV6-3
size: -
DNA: TGTGCCAGCAGTTACTTCTGGTCGGATTCACCCCTCCACTTT
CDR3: CASSYFWSDSPLHF

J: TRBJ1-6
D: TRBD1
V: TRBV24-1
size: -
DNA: TGTGCCACCAGTGAAACCCCGGACAGGGATCTGAATTCACCCCTCCACTTT
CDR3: CATSETPDRDLNSPLHF

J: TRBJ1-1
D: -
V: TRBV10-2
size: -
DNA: TGCGCCACCCAGTGGGCGGGCACTGAAGCTTTCTTT
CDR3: CATQWAGTEAFF

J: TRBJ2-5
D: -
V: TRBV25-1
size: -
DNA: TGTGCCAGCAGTGCCCGACAGGAAAAGACCCAGTACTTC
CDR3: CASSARQEKTQYF

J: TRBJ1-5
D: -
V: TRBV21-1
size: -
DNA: TGTGCCAGCACCCACCCGGGCAATCAGCCCCAGCATTTT
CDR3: CASTHPGNQPQHF

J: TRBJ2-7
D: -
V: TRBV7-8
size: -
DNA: TGTGCCAGCAGCCCAGACTACGAGCAGTACTTC
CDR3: CASSPDYEQYF

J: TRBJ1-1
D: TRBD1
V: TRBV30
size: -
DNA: TGTGCCTGGAGGGCTACAGGGGCCAGTGAAGCTTTCTTT
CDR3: CAWRATGASEAFF

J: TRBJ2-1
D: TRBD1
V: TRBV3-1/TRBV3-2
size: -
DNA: TGTGCCAGCAGCCCCCCCGGACAGGGTTTCAATGAGCAGTTCTTC
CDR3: CASSPPGQGFNEQFF

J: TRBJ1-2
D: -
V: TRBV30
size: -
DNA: TGTGCCTGGAGTGTGGAACAGAACTATGGCTACACCTTC
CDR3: CAWSVEQNYGYTF

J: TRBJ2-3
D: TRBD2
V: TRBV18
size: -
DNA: TGTGCCAGCTCAAGTCCGGGACTACGCACAGATACGCAGTATTTT
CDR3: CASSSPGLRTDTQYF

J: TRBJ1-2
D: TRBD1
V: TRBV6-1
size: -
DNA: TGTGCCAGCAGTGAGCTCCCGGACAGGAACTATGGCTACACCTTC
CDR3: CASSELPDRNYGYTF

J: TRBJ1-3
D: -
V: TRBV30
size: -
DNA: TGTGCCGGACAGTTGAGCTCTGGAAACACCATATATTTT
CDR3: CAGQLSSGNTIYF

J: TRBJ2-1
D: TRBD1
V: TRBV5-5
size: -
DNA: TGTGCCAGCAGCGGATGGGACAGAACTAGAGACGGCTCCTACAATGAGCAGTTCTTC
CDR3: CASSGWDRTRDGSYNEQFF

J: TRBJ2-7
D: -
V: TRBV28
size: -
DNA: TGTGCCAGTCACAGTCATAGCTCCTACGAGCAGTACTTC
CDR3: CASHSHSSYEQYF

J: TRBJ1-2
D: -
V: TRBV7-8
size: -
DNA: TGTGCCAGCAGCTTAGCGCGGGAGGGAGCTAACTATGGCTACACCTTC
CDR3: CASSLAREGANYGYTF

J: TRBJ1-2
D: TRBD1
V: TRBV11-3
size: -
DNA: TGTGCCAGCAGCTTTGGGGGACAGGGGGTCTCTGGCTACACCTTC
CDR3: CASSFGGQGVSGYTF

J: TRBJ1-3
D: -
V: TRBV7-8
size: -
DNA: TGTGCCAGCAGCCTCTTCAGGGCACCCCTGGGAAACACCATATATTTT
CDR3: CASSLFRAPLGNTIYF

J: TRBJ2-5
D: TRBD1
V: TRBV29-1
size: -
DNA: TGCAGCGGTAGAGACAGGGGTGAAGAGACCCAGTACTTC
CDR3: CSGRDRGEETQYF

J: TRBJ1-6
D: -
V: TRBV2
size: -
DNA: TGTGCCAGCAGTGAAGTTTCGACAGAGATTTCACCCCTCCACTTT
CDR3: CASSEVSTEISPLHF

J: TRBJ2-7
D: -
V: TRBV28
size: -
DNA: TGTGCCAGCAGTTTAAGTCGCGGGCCGAGCTACGAGCAGTACTTC
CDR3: CASSLSRGPSYEQYF

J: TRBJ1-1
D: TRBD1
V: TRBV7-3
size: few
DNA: TGTGCCAGCAGCCTTTTAGGACAGGGAAACACTGAAGCTTTCTTT
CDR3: CASSLLGQGNTEAFF

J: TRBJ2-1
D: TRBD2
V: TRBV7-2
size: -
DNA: TGTGCCAGCAGCCTGACTAGCGGGATTACCTACAATGAGCAGTTCTTC
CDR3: CASSLTSGITYNEQFF

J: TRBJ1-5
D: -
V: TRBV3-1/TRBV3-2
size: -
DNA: TGTGCCAGCAGCCAAGAGTATCCTGGGACTTATAGCAATCAGCCCCAGCATTTT
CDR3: CASSQEYPGTYSNQPQHF

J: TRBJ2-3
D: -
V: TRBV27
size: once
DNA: TGTGCCAGCAGTCTAATGGGGGGAGCCTTCACAGATACGCAGTATTTT
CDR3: CASSLMGGAFTDTQYF

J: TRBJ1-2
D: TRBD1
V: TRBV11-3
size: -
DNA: TGTGCCAGCAGCCCAGCCGGGACAGGGGTCGGCTACACCTTC
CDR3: CASSPAGTGVGYTF

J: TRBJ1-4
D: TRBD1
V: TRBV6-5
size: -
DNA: TGTGCCAGCAGACAGGGACAGGGAGTTGAAAAACTGTTTTTT
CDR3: CASRQGQGVEKLFF

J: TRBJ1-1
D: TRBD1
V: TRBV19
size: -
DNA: TGTGCCAGTAGTAAAAATCGGGACAGGGGTTTCATGAACACTGAAGCTTTCTTT
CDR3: CASSKNRDRGFMNTEAFF

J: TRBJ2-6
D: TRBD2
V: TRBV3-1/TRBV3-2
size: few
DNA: TGTGCCAGCAGCGGACTAGCGGACCTGACTTTC
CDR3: CASSGLADLTF

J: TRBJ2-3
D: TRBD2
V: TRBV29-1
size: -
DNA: TGCAGCGTTGAAGACGGCGGGAGATTCACAGATACGCAGTATTTT
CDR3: CSVEDGGRFTDTQYF

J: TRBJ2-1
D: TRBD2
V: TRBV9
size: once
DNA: TGTGCCAGCAGCGTAGTTGCCGGGACTAGCGGGATGCACAATGAGCAGTTCTTC
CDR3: CASSVVAGTSGMHNEQFF

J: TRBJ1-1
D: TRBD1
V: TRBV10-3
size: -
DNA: TGTGCCATCAAGAGGGGGCCTGCGTCAGAGAACACTGAAGCTTTCTTT
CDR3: CAIKRGPASENTEAFF

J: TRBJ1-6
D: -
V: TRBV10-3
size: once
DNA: TGTGCCATCAGTGGACAGGATAATTCACCCCTCCACTTT
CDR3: CAISGQDNSPLHF

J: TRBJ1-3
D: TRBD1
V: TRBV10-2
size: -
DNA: TGCGCCAGCAGGGAATTAACAGGGGGGACTGGAAACACCATATATTTT
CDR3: CASRELTGGTGNTIYF

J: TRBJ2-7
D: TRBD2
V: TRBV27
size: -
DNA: TGTGCCAGCAGTGCGACTAGCGGGAGCGGCTACGAGCAGTACTTC
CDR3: CASSATSGSGYEQYF

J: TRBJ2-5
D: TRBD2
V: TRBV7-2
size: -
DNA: TGTGCCAGCACCTACCCAGCGGGAGGAATAGAGACCCAGTACTTC
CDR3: CASTYPAGGIETQYF

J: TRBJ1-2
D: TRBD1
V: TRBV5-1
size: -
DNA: TGCGCCAGCAGCCCTCGGACAGGCCATGGCTACACCTTC
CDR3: CASSPRTGHGYTF

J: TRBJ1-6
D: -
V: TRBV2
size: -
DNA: TGTGCCAGCAACCAGGAGGGTAATTCACCCCTCCACTTT
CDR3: CASNQEGNSPLHF

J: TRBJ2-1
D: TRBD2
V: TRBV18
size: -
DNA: TGTGCCAGCTCACCTCCTAGCGGGAGTCGCAATGAGCAGTTCTTC
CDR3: CASSPPSGSRNEQFF

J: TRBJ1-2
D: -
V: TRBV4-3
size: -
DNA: TGCGCCAGCAGCCAAGAACCCAGGGGCGGCTACACCTTC
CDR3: CASSQEPRGGYTF

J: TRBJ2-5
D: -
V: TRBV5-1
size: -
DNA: TGCGCCAGCAGCTTGGCGTCGGTCCAAGAGACCCAGTACTTC
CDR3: CASSLASVQETQYF

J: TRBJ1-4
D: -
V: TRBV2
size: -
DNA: TGTGCCAGCAGTGTATCCGGGGGGCAGCTGTTTTTT
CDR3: CASSVSGGQLFF

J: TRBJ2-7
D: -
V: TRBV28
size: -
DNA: TGTGCCAGCAGTTTTTGGAGTCAGGGCAGCGAGCAGTACTTC
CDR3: CASSFWSQGSEQYF

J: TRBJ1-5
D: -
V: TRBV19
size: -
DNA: TGTGCCAGTAGTATTTCTACAAATAGCTATCAGCCCCAGCATTTT
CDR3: CASSISTNSYQPQHF

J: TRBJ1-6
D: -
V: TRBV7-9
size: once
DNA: TGTGCCAGCGGGCGGGACCTTAATTCACCCCTCCACTTT
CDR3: CASGRDLNSPLHF

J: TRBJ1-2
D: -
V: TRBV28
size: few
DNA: TGTGCCAGCAGTTTACGAAACTCTGGCTACACCTTC
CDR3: CASSLRNSGYTF

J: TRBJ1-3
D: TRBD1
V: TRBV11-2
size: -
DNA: TGTGCCAGCAGCTTAACGAGACAGGGATATCCTGGAAACACCATATATTTT
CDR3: CASSLTRQGYPGNTIYF

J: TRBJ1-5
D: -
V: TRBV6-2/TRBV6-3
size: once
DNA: TGTGCCAGCAGCCCCACTACAAGCAATCAGCCCCAGCATTTT
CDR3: CASSPTTSNQPQHF

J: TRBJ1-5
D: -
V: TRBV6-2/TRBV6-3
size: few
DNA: TGTGCCAGCAGTTTCAGGGTTCAGCCCCAGCATTTT
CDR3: CASSFRVQPQHF

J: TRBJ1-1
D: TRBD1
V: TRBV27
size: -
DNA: TGTGCCAGCAGTTCCGACAGGGGGAGGAACACTGAAGCTTTCTTT
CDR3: CASSSDRGRNTEAFF

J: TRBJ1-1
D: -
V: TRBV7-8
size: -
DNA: TGTGCCAGCAGCACCCAGGGTGGGACTGAAGCTTTCTTT
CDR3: CASSTQGGTEAFF

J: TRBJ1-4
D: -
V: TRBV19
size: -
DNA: TGTGTCAAGGGGCGACAGAATGAAAAACTGTTTTTT
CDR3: CVKGRQNEKLFF

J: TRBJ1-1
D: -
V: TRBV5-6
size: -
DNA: TGTGCCAGCAGCTTGAGGGGCGCCACTGAAGCTTTCTTT
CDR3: CASSLRGATEAFF